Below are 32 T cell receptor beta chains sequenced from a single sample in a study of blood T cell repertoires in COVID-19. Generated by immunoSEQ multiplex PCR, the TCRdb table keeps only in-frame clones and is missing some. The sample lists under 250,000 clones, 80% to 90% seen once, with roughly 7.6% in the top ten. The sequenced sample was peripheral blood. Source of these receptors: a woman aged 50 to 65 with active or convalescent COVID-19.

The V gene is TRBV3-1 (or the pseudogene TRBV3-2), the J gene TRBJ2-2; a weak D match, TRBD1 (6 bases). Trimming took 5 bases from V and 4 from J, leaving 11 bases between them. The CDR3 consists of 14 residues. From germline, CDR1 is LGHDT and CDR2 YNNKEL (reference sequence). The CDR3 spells CASSVTGSTGELFF. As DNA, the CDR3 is TGTGCCAGCAGCGTCACAGGGAGCACCGGGGAGCTGTTTTTT.

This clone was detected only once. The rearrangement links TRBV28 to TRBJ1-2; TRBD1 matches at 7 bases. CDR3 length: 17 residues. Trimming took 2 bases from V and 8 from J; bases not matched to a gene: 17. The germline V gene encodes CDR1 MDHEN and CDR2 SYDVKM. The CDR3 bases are TGTGCCAGCAGTTTAGAGGGGACTCAGGGGGAATATCTGGGCTACACCTTC. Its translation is CASSLEGTQGEYLGYTF.

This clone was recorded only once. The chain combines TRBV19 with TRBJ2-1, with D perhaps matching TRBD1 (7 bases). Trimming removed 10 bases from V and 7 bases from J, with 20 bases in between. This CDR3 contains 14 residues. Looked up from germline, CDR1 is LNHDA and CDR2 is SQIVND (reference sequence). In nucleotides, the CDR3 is TGTGCCACCCAGGACAGGACTATTGTAAATGAGCAGTTCTTC. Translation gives CATQDRTIVNEQFF.

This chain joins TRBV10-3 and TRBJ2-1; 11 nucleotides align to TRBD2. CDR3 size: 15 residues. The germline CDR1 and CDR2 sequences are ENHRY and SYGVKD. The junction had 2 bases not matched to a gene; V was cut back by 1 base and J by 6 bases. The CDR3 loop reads CAISELGTSGNEQFF. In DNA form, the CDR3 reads TGTGCCATCAGTGAGTTGGGGACTAGCGGCAATGAGCAGTTCTTC.

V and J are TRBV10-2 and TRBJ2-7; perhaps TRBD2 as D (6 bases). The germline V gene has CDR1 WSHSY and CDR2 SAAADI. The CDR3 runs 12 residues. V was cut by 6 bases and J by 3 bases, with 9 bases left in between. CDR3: CASRGRNYEQYV. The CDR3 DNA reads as TGCGCCAGCAGGGGGAGGAACTACGAGCAGTACGTC.

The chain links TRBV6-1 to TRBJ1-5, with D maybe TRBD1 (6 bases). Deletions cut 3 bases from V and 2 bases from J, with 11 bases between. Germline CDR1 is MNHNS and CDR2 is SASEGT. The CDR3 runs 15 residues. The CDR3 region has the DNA TGTGCCAGCAGTGACGGACGGACAGGCAATCAGCCCCAGCATTTT. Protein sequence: CASSDGRTGNQPQHF.

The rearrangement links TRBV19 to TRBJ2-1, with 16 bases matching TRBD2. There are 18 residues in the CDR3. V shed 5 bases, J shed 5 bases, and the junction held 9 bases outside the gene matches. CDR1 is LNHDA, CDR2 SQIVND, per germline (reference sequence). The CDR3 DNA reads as TGTGCCAGTAGTCCCGGGACTAGCGGGGGGGCCTACGACAATGAGCAGTTCTTC. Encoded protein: CASSPGTSGGAYDNEQFF. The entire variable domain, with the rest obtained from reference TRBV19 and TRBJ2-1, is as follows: DGGITQSPKYLFRKEGQNVTLSCEQNLNHDAMYWYRQDPGQGLRLIYYSQIVNDFQKGDIAEGYSVSREKKESFPLTVTSAQKNPTAFYLCASSPGTSGGAYDNEQFFGPGTRLTVL.

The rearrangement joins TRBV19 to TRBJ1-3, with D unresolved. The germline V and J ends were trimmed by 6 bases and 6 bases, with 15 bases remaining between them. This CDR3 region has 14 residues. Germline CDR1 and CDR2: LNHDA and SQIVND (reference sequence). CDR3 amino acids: CASSPPGSSNTIYF. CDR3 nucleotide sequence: TGTGCCAGTAGCCCTCCCGGGAGTTCAAACACCATATATTTT.

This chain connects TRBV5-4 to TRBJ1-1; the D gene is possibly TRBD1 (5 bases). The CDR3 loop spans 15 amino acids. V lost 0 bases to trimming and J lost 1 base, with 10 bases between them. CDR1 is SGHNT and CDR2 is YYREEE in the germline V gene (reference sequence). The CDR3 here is CASSLAVGANTEAFF. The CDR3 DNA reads TGTGCCAGCAGCTTGGCCGTAGGGGCGAACACTGAAGCTTTCTTT.

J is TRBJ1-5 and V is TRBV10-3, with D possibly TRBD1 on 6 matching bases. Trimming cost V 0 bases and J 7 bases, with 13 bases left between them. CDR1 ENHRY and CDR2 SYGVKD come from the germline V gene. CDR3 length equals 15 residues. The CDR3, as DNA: TGTGCCATCAGTGAGTCAGGGGGGGGCGAACAGCCCCAGCATTTT. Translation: CAISESGGGEQPQHF.

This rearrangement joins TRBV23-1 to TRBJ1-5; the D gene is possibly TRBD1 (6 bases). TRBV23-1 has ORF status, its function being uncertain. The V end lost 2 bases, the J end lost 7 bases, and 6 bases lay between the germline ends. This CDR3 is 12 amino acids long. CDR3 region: CASSQGGQPQHF. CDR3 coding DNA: TGCGCCAGCAGTCAAGGGGGCCAGCCCCAGCATTTT.

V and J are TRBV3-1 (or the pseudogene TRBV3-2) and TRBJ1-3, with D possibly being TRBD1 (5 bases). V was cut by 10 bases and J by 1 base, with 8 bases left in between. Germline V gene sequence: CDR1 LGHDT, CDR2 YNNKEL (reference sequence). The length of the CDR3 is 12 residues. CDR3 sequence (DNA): TGTGCCACCGGGACTTCTGGAAACACCATATATTTT. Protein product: CATGTSGNTIYF.

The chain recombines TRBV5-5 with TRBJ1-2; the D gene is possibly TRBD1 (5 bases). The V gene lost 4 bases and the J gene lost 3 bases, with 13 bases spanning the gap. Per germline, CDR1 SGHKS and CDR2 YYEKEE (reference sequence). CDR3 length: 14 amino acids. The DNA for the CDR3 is TGTGCCAGCAGCCACGGGACTAGGGACTATGGCTACACCTTC. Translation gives CASSHGTRDYGYTF.

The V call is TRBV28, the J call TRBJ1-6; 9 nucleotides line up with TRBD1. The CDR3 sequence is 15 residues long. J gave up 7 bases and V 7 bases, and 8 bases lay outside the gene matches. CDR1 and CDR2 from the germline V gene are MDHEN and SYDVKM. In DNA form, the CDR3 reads TGTGCCAGCACCCTATGGGGACAGGGAAATTCACCCCTCCACTTT. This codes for CASTLWGQGNSPLHF. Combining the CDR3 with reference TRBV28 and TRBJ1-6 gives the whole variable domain DVKVTQSSRYLVKRTGEKVFLECVQDMDHENMFWYRQDPGLGLRLIYFSYDVKMKEKGDIPEGYSVSREKKERFSLILESASTNQTSMYLCASTLWGQGNSPLHFGNGTRLTVT.

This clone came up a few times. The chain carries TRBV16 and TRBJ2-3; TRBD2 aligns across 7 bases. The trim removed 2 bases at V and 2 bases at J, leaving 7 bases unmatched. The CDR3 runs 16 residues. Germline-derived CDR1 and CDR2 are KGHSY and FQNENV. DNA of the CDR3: TGTGCCAGCAGCCAAGGTGGCAGCGGGATCACAGATACGCAGTATTTT. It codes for CASSQGGSGITDTQYF.

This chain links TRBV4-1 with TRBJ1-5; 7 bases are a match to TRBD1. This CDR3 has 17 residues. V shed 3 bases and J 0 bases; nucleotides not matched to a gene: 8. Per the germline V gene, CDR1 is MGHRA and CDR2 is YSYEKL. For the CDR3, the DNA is TGCGCCAGCAGCCAGAGGGGACAGCACGATAGCAATCAGCCCCAGCATTTT. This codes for CASSQRGQHDSNQPQHF.

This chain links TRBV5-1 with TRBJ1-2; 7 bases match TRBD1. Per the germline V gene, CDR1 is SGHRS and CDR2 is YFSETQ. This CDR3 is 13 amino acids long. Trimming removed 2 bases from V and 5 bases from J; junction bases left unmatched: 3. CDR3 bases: TGCGCCAGCAGCTTTGGACAGGATTATGGCTACACCTTC. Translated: CASSFGQDYGYTF.

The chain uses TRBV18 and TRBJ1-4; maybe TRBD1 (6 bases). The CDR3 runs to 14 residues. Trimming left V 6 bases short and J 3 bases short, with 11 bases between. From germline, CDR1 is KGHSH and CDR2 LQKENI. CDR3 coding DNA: TGTGCCAGCTCCGAAGGACAGTCTAATGAAAAACTGTTTTTT. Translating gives CASSEGQSNEKLFF.

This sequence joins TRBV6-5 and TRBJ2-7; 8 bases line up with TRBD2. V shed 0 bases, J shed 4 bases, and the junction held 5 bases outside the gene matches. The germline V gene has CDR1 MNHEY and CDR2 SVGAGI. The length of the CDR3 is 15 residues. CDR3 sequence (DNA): TGTGCCAGCAGTTACTCCCCGGGGGGGACGTACGAGCAGTACTTC. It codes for CASSYSPGGTYEQYF.

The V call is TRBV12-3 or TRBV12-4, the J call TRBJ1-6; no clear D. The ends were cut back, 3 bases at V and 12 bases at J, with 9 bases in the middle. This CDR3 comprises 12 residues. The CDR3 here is CASSFLERPLHF. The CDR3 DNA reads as TGTGCCAGCAGTTTTCTTGAGAGACCCCTCCACTTT.

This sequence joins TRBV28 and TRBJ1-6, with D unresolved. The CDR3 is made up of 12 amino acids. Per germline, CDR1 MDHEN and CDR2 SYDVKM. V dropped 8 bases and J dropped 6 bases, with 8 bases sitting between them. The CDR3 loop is CASLGSNSPLHF. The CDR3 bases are TGTGCCAGCCTGGGGAGTAATTCACCCCTCCACTTT.

CDR3: CASRDDREAPRNTIYF. Here the CDR3 DNA reads TGTGCCAGCAGGGATGACAGGGAAGCACCCAGGAACACCATATATTTT. The chain joins TRBV3-1 (or the pseudogene TRBV3-2) to TRBJ1-3, with TRBD1 identical over 7 bases. Unmatched junction bases numbered 15, after V lost 6 bases and J lost 7 bases. The CDR3 loop spans 16 amino acids. Germline loops: CDR1 LGHDT, CDR2 YNNKEL (reference sequence).

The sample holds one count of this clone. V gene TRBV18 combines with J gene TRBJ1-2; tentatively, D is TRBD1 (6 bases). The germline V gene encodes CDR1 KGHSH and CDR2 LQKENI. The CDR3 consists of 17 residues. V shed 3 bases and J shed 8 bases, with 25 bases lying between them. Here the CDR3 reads CASSPSGAPGNNGGYTF. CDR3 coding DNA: TGTGCCAGCTCACCGTCAGGGGCCCCCGGGAATAATGGGGGCTACACCTTC.

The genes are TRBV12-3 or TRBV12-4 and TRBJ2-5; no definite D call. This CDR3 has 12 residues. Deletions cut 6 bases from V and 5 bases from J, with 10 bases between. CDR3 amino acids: CASSAPRETQYF. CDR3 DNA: TGTGCCAGCAGCGCTCCTAGGGAGACCCAGTACTTC.

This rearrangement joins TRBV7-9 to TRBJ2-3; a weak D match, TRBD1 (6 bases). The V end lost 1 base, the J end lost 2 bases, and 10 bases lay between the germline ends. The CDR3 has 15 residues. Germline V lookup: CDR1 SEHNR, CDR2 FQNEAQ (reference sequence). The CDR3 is CASSLGPGVTDTQYF. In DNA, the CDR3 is TGTGCCAGCAGCTTAGGCCCAGGGGTCACAGATACGCAGTATTTT.

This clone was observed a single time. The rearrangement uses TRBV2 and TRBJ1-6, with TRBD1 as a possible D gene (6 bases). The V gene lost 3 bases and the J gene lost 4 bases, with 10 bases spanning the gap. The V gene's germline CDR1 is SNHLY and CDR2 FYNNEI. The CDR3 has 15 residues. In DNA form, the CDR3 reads TGTGCCAGCAGTGAGGGGGCAGATTATAATTCACCCCTCCACTTT. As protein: CASSEGADYNSPLHF.

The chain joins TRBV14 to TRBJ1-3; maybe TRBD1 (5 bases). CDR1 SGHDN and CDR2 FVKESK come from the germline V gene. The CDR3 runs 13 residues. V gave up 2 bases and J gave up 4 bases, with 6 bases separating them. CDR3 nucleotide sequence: TGTGCCAGCAGCCAACAGGGAGGAAACACCATATATTTT. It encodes CASSQQGGNTIYF.

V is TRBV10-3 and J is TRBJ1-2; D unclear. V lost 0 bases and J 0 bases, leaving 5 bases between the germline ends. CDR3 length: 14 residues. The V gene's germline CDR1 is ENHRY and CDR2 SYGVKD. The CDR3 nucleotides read TGTGCCATCAGTGAGTCTGGGCCTAACTATGGCTACACCTTC. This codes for CAISESGPNYGYTF.

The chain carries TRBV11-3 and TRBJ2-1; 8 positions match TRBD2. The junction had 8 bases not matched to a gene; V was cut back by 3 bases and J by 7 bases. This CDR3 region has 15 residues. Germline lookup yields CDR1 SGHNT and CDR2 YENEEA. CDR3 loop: CASSLGTRARNEQFF. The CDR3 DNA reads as TGTGCCAGCAGCTTGGGGACTAGGGCCCGGAATGAGCAGTTCTTC.

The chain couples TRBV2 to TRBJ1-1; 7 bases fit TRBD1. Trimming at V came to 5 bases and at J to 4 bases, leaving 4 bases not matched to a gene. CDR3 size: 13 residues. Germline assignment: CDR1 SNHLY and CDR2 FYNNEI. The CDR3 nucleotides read TGTGCCAGCAGTCCAGGGGGTGTCACTGAAGCTTTCTTT. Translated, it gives CASSPGGVTEAFF. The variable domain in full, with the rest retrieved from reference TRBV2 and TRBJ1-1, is EPEVTQTPSHQVTQMGQEVILRCVPISNHLYFYWYRQILGQKVEFLVSFYNNEISEKSEIFDDQFSVERPDGSNFTLKIRSTKLEDSAMYFCASSPGGVTEAFFGQGTRLTVV.

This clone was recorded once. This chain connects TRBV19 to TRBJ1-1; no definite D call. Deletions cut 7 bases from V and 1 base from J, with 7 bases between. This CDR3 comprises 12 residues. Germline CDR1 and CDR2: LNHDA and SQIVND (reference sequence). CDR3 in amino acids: CASTRKNTEAFF. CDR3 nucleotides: TGTGCCAGTACGAGGAAGAACACTGAAGCTTTCTTT. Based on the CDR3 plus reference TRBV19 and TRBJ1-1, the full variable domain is DGGITQSPKYLFRKEGQNVTLSCEQNLNHDAMYWYRQDPGQGLRLIYYSQIVNDFQKGDIAEGYSVSREKKESFPLTVTSAQKNPTAFYLCASTRKNTEAFFGQGTRLTVV.

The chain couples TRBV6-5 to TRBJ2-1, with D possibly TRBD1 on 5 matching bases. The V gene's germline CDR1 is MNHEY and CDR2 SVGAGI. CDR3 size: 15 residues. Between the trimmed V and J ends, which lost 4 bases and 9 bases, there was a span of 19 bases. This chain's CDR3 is CASSSGGAERREQFF. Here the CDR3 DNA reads TGTGCCAGCAGTTCGGGTGGGGCCGAGCGCCGTGAGCAGTTCTTC.